This T cell receptor beta chain comes out of a study of CXCR3-negative and CXCR3-positive naive CD8 T cells. Regarding the study as a whole: CXCR3-positive naive cells had TRB CDR3s that were more hydrophobic than CXCR3-negative naive cells had. Naive subsets showed comparable surface CD5, and TCR interaction strength was also inferred from TRB CDR3 physicochemistry.

In the case of this clonotype: Its antigen is still unknown.

This CDR3 has 15 amino acids. In germline, CDR1 is LNHDA, CDR2 SQIVND (reference sequence). The authors made the TRB cDNA libraries by 5' RACE using UMI labels. TCRdb processed the 5' RACE reads again and assigns one entry to each CDR3 protein, with no DNA. The sample has about 110,000 distinct CDR3 sequences; the top ten hold more than 0.3%. This clonotype was obtained from a human donor in good health. Some clones in this sample may be carry-over from other donors' samples. The rearrangement uses TRBV19 and TRBJ2-7; TCRdb calls TRBD2, which cannot be checked without DNA. Material for sequencing was naive CXCR3+ CD8+ T cells from blood. The subset was: CD45RO-CCR7+CD27+CD95- naive CD8+ T cells expressing CXCR3 (TNR3+). This CDR3 reads CASSIEASGRYEQYF.